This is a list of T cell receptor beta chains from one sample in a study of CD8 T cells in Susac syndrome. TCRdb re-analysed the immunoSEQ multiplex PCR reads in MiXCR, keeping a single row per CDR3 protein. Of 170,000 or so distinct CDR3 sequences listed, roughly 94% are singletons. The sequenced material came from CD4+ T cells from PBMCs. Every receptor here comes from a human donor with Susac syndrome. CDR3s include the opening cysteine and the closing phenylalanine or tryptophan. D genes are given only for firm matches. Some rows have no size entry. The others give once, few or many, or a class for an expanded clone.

cdr3_aa: CASSQYGVLNYGYTF
cdr3_nt: TGTGCCAGCAGCCAGTACGGAGTCCTCAACTATGGCTACACCTTC
clone_size: once
j_call: TRBJ1-2
v_call: TRBV14
d_call: .

cdr3_aa: CASRTGGSWGTDTQYF
cdr3_nt: TGTGCCAGCAGGACAGGGGGCTCGTGGGGCACAGATACGCAGTATTTT
clone_size: .
j_call: TRBJ2-3
v_call: TRBV6-6
d_call: TRBD1

cdr3_aa: CSARLAEYNEQFF
cdr3_nt: TGCAGTGCCCGCCTAGCGGAATACAATGAGCAGTTCTTC
clone_size: .
j_call: TRBJ2-1
v_call: TRBV20-1
d_call: TRBD2

cdr3_aa: CASSERMTQYF
cdr3_nt: TGTGCCAGCAGTGAGCGTATGACCCAGTACTTC
clone_size: .
j_call: TRBJ2-5
v_call: TRBV2
d_call: .

cdr3_aa: CATSDLWDTQYF
cdr3_nt: TGTGCCACCAGTGATTTGTGGGATACGCAGTATTTT
clone_size: .
j_call: TRBJ2-3
v_call: TRBV24-1
d_call: .

cdr3_aa: CSAREGAGGQRTQYF
cdr3_nt: TGCAGTGCTAGAGAAGGAGCGGGGGGACAACGGACCCAGTACTTC
clone_size: .
j_call: TRBJ2-5
v_call: TRBV20-1
d_call: TRBD2

cdr3_aa: CASSGSFPPYEQYF
cdr3_nt: TGTGCCAGTAGCGGATCCTTTCCCCCCTACGAGCAGTACTTC
clone_size: .
j_call: TRBJ2-7
v_call: TRBV19
d_call: .

cdr3_aa: CASSIRTSGRGREQFF
cdr3_nt: TGTGCCAGCAGCATACGGACTAGCGGGAGAGGGAGAGAGCAGTTCTTC
clone_size: .
j_call: TRBJ2-1
v_call: TRBV7-2
d_call: TRBD2

cdr3_aa: CASRLGTQETQYF
cdr3_nt: TGTGCCAGCAGACTTGGGACTCAAGAGACCCAGTACTTC
clone_size: .
j_call: TRBJ2-5
v_call: TRBV12-3/TRBV12-4
d_call: .

cdr3_aa: CASSHGLAGDTDTQYF
cdr3_nt: TGTGCCAGCAGCCACGGACTAGCGGGGGACACAGATACGCAGTATTTT
clone_size: .
j_call: TRBJ2-3
v_call: TRBV3-1
d_call: TRBD2

cdr3_aa: CASTLSQWNTEAFF
cdr3_nt: TGTGCCAGCACCCTAAGCCAGTGGAACACTGAAGCTTTCTTT
clone_size: .
j_call: TRBJ1-1
v_call: TRBV6-5
d_call: .

cdr3_aa: CASSLGHYRGRTKNIQYF
cdr3_nt: TGTGCCAGCAGCTTAGGGCATTACAGGGGGCGAACCAAAAACATTCAGTACTTC
clone_size: .
j_call: TRBJ2-4
v_call: TRBV7-8
d_call: TRBD1

cdr3_aa: CASSQEVGNQPQHF
cdr3_nt: TGCGCCAGCAGCCAAGAAGTAGGCAATCAGCCCCAGCATTTT
clone_size: .
j_call: TRBJ1-5
v_call: TRBV4-3
d_call: .

cdr3_aa: CSVIDRTKYQETQYF
cdr3_nt: TGCAGCGTTATCGACAGGACGAAATACCAAGAGACCCAGTACTTC
clone_size: .
j_call: TRBJ2-5
v_call: TRBV29-1
d_call: .

cdr3_aa: CASSSLGLAVEQFF
cdr3_nt: TGTGCCAGCAGCTCTCTAGGACTAGCAGTCGAGCAGTTCTTC
clone_size: .
j_call: TRBJ2-1
v_call: TRBV7-9
d_call: TRBD2

cdr3_aa: CSARVPIEGNTIYF
cdr3_nt: TGCAGTGCTAGAGTCCCGATAGAGGGGAACACCATATATTTT
clone_size: .
j_call: TRBJ1-3
v_call: TRBV20-1
d_call: .

cdr3_aa: CATSREETGPQHF
cdr3_nt: TGTGCCACCAGCAGAGAAGAGACAGGGCCCCAGCATTTT
clone_size: .
j_call: TRBJ1-5
v_call: TRBV15
d_call: .

cdr3_aa: CASSQDGIRAFF
cdr3_nt: TGTGCCAGCAGCCAAGACGGTATCCGGGCTTTCTTT
clone_size: .
j_call: TRBJ1-1
v_call: TRBV4-2
d_call: .

cdr3_aa: CSAPPEGPSGGWENIQYF
cdr3_nt: TGCAGTGCTCCCCCCGAGGGTCCGTCGGGGGGGTGGGAAAACATTCAGTACTTC
clone_size: once
j_call: TRBJ2-4
v_call: TRBV20-1
d_call: TRBD2

cdr3_aa: CASSQAASNFDEQFF
cdr3_nt: TGTGCCAGCAGCCAAGCGGCTAGCAACTTTGATGAGCAGTTCTTC
clone_size: .
j_call: TRBJ2-1
v_call: TRBV4-2
d_call: .

cdr3_aa: CSATEWRIGYTF
cdr3_nt: TGCAGTGCTACCGAGTGGCGAATTGGCTACACCTTC
clone_size: .
j_call: TRBJ1-2
v_call: TRBV20-1
d_call: .

cdr3_aa: CSARERGGPYNEQFF
cdr3_nt: TGCAGTGCTAGAGAGCGGGGGGGCCCCTACAATGAGCAGTTCTTC
clone_size: .
j_call: TRBJ2-1
v_call: TRBV20-1
d_call: TRBD2

cdr3_aa: CSVQGQGSYEQYF
cdr3_nt: TGCAGCGTTCAGGGACAGGGATCGTACGAGCAGTACTTC
clone_size: .
j_call: TRBJ2-7
v_call: TRBV29-1
d_call: TRBD1

cdr3_aa: CASSLPSVYSNQPQHF
cdr3_nt: TGTGCCAGCAGCCTACCATCCGTATATAGCAATCAGCCCCAGCATTTT
clone_size: .
j_call: TRBJ1-5
v_call: TRBV28
d_call: .

cdr3_aa: CASSQDRAQPYEQYF
cdr3_nt: TGTGCCAGCAGTCAGGACAGGGCCCAACCCTACGAGCAGTACTTC
clone_size: .
j_call: TRBJ2-7
v_call: TRBV28
d_call: TRBD1

cdr3_aa: CSARDPGHTYEQYF
cdr3_nt: TGCAGTGCTAGAGATCCGGGACACACCTACGAGCAGTACTTC
clone_size: .
j_call: TRBJ2-7
v_call: TRBV20-1
d_call: .

cdr3_aa: CASSLRTGVNGELFF
cdr3_nt: TGTGCCAGCAGCTTACGGACAGGGGTGAACGGGGAGCTGTTTTTT
clone_size: .
j_call: TRBJ2-2
v_call: TRBV7-9
d_call: TRBD1

cdr3_aa: CASSQSLAKQFF
cdr3_nt: TGTGCCAGCAGCCAGTCCCTAGCGAAGCAGTTCTTC
clone_size: .
j_call: TRBJ2-1
v_call: TRBV11-2
d_call: .

cdr3_aa: CASSLGQADRYTF
cdr3_nt: TGTGCCAGCAGCTTAGGTCAGGCCGATCGCTACACCTTC
clone_size: .
j_call: TRBJ1-2
v_call: TRBV7-2
d_call: .

cdr3_aa: CASKRAEGTDTQYF
cdr3_nt: TGTGCCTCCAAAAGGGCGGAGGGCACAGATACGCAGTATTTT
clone_size: .
j_call: TRBJ2-3
v_call: TRBV12-3/TRBV12-4
d_call: .

cdr3_aa: CASSGGASDTQYF
cdr3_nt: TGTGCCAGCAGCGGGGGGGCCTCGGATACGCAGTATTTT
clone_size: .
j_call: TRBJ2-3
v_call: TRBV7-3
d_call: .

cdr3_aa: CSARSRGGDQPQHF
cdr3_nt: TGCAGTGCTAGAAGCAGGGGAGGGGATCAGCCCCAGCATTTT
clone_size: once
j_call: TRBJ1-5
v_call: TRBV20-1
d_call: .

cdr3_aa: CASNYLNTEAFF
cdr3_nt: TGTGCCAGCAACTACTTGAACACTGAAGCTTTCTTT
clone_size: .
j_call: TRBJ1-1
v_call: TRBV28
d_call: .

cdr3_aa: CASSPISSGVANTGELFF
cdr3_nt: TGTGCCAGCTCACCAATATCCAGCGGTGTCGCGAACACCGGGGAGCTGTTTTTT
clone_size: .
j_call: TRBJ2-2
v_call: TRBV18
d_call: .

cdr3_aa: CASSSRTDHNYGYTF
cdr3_nt: TGTGCCAGCAGTTCTCGGACTGACCACAACTATGGCTACACCTTC
clone_size: .
j_call: TRBJ1-2
v_call: TRBV6-5
d_call: .

cdr3_aa: CASSTPNTGELFF
cdr3_nt: TGTGCCAGCAGTACTCCCAACACCGGGGAGCTGTTTTTT
clone_size: .
j_call: TRBJ2-2
v_call: TRBV6-6
d_call: .

cdr3_aa: CASSRGQVPYQPQHF
cdr3_nt: TGTGCCAGCAGCAGAGGACAGGTTCCGTATCAGCCCCAGCATTTT
clone_size: .
j_call: TRBJ1-5
v_call: TRBV9
d_call: TRBD1